The clone carrying this T cell receptor (beta chain) was seen only a few times. Its matching antigen is unknown. This sample was taken from a study of blood T cells in healthy people across ages. Study conclusions and caveats: There were more naive CD4+ cells and higher diversity in long-lived donors than in aged donors.

The germline V gene encodes CDR1 ENHRY and CDR2 SYGVKD. CDR3 length: 14 residues. Losses at the gene ends were 10 bases for V and 9 bases for J; bases not matched to a gene: 13. Donors were systemically healthy Caucasian individuals from Russia aged about 6 to 95 years. Peripheral blood, about 10 milliliters per donor, was collected. Next came a second PCR, run for about 7 to 12 cycles, which used a sample-barcoded 5' primer along with a J-beta primer mix. Template switching added a 12-random-nucleotide identifier to every cDNA molecule. Each CDR3 protein is one row after TCRdb ran MiXCR on the 5' RACE reads. The table shows 730,000 or so distinct CDR3 sequences, with roughly 41% occurring only once.

The chain has TRBV10-3 and TRBJ2-1, with TRBD2 matching over 9 bases. This clonotype was obtained from a woman in her sixties or seventies in good health. The sequencing sample was made of blood. The CDR3 DNA follows: TGTGCCAGCAGAGCGGTAGCGGGAGAGGGTGAGCAGTTCTTC. Protein: CASRAVAGEGEQFF.